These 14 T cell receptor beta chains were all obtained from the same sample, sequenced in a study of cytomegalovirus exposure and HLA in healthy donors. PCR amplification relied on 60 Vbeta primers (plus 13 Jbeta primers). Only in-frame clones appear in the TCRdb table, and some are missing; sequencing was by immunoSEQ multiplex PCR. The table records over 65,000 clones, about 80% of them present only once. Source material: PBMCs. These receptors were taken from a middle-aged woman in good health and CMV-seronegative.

In DNA form, the CDR3 reads TGTGCCAGCAGCTTTAGTAAATCCTACGAGCAGTACTTC. Encoded protein: CASSFSKSYEQYF. This chain connects TRBV7-9 to TRBJ2-7; D remains ambiguous. With 3 bases removed from V and 1 base from J, the gap between germline ends came to 7 bases. The CDR3 totals 13 residues. Germline CDR1 SEHNR, CDR2 FQNEAQ (reference sequence).

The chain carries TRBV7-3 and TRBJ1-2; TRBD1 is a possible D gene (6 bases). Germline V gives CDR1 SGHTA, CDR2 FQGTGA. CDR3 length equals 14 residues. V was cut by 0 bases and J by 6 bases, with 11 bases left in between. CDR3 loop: CASSLTPGAHGYTF. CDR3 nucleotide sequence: TGTGCCAGCAGCTTAACCCCAGGGGCCCATGGCTACACCTTC.

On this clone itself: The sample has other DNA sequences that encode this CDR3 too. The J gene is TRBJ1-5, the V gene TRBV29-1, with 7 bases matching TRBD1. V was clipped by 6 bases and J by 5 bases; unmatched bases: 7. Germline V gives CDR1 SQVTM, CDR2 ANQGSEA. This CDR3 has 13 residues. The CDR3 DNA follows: TGCAGCGTCGCTGACAGGGAGTATCAGCCCCAGCATTTT. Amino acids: CSVADREYQPQHF.

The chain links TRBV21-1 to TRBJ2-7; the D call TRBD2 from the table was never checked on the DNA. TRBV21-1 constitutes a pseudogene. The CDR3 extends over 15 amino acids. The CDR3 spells CASSLWGEEDYEQYF. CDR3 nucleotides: TGTGCCAGCAGCCTCTGGGGGGAAGAGGACTACGAGCAGTACTTC.

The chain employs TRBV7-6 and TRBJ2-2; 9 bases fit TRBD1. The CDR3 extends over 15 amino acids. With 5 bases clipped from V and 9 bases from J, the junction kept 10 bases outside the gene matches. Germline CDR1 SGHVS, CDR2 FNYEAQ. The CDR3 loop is CASSQGTGSTRELFF. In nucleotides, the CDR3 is TGTGCCAGCAGCCAAGGGACAGGGTCAACCAGGGAGCTGTTTTTT.

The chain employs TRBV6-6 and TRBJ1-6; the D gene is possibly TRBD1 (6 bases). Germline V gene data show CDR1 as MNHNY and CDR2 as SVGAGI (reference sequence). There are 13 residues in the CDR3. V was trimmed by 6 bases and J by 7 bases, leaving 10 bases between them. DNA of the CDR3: TGTGCCAGCAGGAATGGACAGAATTCACCCCTCCACTTT. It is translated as CASRNGQNSPLHF.

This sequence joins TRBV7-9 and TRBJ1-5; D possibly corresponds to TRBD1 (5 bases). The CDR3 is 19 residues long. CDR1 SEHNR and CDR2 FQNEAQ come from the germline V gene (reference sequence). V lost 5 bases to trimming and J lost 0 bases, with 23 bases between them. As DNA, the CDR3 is TGTGCCAGCAGCCCCGGAAATCCGACAGAGCCCTATAGCAATCAGCCCCAGCATTTT. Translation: CASSPGNPTEPYSNQPQHF.

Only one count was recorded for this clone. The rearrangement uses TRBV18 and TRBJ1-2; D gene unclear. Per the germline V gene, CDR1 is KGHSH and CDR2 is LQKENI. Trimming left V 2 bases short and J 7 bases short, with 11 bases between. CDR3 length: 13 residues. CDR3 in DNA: TGTGCCAGCTCACCAACTCCCGAGGGTGGCTACACCTTC. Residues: CASSPTPEGGYTF.

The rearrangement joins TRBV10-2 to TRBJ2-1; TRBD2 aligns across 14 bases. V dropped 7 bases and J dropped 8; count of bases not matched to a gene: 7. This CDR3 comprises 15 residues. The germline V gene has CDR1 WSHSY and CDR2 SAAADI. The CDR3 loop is CASKRGLAGGDEQFF. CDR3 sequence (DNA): TGCGCCAGCAAAAGAGGACTAGCGGGAGGCGATGAGCAGTTCTTC.

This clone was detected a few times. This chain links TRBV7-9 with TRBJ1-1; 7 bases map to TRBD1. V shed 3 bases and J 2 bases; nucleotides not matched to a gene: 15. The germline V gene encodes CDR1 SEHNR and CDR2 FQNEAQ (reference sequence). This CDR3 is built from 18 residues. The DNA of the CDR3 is TGTGCCAGCAGCTTCTACAGGGGACAGAGACAGAGAAACACTGAAGCTTTCTTT. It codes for CASSFYRGQRQRNTEAFF.

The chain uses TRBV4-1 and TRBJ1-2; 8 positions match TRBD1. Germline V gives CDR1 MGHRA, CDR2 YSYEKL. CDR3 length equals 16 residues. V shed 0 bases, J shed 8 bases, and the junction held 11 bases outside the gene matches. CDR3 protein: CASSQDQTQGARGYTF. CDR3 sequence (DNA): TGCGCCAGCAGCCAAGACCAAACCCAGGGGGCGCGGGGCTACACCTTC.

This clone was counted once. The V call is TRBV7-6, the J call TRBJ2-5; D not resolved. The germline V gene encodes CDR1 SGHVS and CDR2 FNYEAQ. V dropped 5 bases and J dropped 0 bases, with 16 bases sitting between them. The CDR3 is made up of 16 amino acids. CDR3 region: CASSPRPRLYQETQYF. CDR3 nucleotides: TGTGCCAGCAGCCCCCGCCCTAGATTATACCAAGAGACCCAGTACTTC.

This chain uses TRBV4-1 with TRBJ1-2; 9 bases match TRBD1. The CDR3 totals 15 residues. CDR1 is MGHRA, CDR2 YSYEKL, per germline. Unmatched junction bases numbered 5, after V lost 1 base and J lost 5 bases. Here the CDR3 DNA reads TGCGCCAGCAGCCAAGCCGGGACAGGGTATTATGGCTACACCTTC. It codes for CASSQAGTGYYGYTF.

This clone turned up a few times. The DNA for the CDR3 is TGCGCCAGCAGCCCCGGGTGGGAGACCCAGTACTTC. As protein: CASSPGWETQYF. V and J are TRBV5-1 and TRBJ2-5, with D unresolved. The germline CDR1 and CDR2 sequences are SGHRS and YFSETQ. V gave up 4 bases and J gave up 5 bases, with 9 bases separating them. The CDR3 is 12 residues long.